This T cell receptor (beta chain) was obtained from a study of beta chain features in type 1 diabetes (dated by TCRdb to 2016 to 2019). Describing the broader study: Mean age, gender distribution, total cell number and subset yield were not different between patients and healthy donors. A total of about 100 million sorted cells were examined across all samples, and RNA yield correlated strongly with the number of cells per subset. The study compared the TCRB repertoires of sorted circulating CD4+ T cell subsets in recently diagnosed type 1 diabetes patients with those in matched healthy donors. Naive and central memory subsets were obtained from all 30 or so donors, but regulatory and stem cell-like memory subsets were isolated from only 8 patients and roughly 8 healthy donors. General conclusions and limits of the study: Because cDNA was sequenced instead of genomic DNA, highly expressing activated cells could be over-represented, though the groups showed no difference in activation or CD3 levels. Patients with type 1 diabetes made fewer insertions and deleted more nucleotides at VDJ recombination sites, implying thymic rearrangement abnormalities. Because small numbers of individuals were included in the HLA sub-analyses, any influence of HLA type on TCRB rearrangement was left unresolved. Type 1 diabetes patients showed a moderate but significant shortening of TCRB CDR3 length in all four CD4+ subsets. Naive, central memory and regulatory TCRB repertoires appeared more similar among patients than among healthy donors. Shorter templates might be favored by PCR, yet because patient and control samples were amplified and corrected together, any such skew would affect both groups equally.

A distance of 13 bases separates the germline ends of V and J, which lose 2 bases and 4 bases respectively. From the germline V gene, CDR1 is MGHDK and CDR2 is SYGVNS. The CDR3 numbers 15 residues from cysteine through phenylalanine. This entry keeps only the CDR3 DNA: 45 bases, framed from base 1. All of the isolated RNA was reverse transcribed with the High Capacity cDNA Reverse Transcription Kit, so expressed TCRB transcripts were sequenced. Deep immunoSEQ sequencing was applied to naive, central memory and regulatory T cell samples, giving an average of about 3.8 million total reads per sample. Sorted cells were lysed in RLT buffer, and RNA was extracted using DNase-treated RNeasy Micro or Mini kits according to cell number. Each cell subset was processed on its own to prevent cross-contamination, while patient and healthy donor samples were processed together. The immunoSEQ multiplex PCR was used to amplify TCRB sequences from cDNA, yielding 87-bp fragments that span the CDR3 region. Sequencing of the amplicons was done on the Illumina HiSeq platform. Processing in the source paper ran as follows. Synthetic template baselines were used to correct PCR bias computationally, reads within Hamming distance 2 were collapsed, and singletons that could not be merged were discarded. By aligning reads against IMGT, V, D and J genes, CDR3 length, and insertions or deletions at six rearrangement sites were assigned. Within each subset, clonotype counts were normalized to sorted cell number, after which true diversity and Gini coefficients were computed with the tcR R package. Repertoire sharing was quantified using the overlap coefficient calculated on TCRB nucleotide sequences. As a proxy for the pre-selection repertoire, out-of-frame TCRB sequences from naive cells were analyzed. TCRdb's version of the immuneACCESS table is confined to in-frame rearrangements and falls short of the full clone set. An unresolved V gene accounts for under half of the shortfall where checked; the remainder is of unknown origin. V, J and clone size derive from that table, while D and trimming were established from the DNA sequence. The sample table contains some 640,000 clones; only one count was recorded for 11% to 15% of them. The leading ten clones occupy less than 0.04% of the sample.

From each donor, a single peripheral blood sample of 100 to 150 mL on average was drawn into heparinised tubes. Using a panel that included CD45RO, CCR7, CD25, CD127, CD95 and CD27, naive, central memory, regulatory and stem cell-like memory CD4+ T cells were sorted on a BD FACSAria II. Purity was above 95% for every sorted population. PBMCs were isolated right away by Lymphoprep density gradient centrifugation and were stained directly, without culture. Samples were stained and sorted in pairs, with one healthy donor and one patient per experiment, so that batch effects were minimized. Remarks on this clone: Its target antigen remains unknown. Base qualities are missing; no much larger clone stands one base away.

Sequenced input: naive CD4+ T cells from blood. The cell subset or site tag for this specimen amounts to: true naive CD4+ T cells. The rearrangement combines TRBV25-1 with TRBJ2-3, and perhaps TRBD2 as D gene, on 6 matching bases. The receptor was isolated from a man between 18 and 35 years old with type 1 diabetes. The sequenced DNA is TGTGCCAGCAGTGAAGCGGGATTCATTCCAGATACGCAGTATTTT. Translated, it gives CASSEAGFIPDTQYF.